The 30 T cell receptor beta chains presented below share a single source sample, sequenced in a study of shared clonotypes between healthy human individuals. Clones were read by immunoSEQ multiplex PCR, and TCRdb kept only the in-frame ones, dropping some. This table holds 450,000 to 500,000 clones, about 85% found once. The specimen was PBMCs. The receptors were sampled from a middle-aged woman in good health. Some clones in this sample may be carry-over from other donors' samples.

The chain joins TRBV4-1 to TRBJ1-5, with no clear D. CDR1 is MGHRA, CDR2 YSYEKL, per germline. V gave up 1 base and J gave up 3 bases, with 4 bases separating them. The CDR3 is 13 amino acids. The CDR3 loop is CASSQGHNQPQHF. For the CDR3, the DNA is TGCGCCAGCAGCCAAGGGCACAATCAGCCCCAGCATTTT.

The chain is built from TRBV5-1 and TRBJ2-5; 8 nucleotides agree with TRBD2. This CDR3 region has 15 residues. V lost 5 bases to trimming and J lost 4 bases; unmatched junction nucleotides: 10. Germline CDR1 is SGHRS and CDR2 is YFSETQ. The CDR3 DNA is TGCGCCAGCAGTCTTAGCGGGATGGGGGTAGAGACCCAGTACTTC. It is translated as CASSLSGMGVETQYF.

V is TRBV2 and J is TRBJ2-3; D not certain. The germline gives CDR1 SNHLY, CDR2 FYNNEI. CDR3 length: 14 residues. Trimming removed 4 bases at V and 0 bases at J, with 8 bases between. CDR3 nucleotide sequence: TGTGCCAGCAGTGGACTCCTCAGCACAGATACGCAGTATTTT. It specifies CASSGLLSTDTQYF.

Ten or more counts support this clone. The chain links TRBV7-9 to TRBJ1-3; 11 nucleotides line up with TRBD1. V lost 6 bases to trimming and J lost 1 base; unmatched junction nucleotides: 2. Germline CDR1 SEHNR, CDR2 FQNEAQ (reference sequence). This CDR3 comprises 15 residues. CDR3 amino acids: CASRGDRGSGNTIYF. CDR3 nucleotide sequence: TGTGCCAGCAGAGGGGACAGGGGGTCTGGAAACACCATATATTTT.

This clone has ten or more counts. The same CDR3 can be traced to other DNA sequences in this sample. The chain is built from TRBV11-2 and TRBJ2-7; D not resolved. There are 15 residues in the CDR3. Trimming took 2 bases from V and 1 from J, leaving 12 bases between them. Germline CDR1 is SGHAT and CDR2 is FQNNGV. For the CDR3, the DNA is TGTGCCAGCAGCTTAATATCTGGTTTATCCTACGAGCAGTACTTC. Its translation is CASSLISGLSYEQYF.

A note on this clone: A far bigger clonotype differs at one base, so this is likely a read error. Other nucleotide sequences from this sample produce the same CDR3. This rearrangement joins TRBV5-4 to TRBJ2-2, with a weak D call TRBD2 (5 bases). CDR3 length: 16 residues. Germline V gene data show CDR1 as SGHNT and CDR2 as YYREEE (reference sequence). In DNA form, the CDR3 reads TGTGCCAGCAGCTTGGATAGACTCGCGAACACCGGGGAGCTGTTTTTC. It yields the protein CASSLDRLANTGELFF.

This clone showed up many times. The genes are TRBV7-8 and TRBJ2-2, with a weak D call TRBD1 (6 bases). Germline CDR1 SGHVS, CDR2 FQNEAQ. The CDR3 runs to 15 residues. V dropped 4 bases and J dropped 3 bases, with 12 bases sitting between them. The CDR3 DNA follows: TGTGCCAGCAGCTCAGGGGTCCTATACACCGGGGAGCTGTTTTTT. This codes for CASSSGVLYTGELFF.

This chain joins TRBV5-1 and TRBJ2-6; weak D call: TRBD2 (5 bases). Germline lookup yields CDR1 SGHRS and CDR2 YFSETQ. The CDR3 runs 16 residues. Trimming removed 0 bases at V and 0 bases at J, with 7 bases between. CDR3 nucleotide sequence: TGCGCCAGCAGCTTGGGTGAGGGCTCTGGGGCCAACGTCCTGACTTTC. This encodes CASSLGEGSGANVLTF.

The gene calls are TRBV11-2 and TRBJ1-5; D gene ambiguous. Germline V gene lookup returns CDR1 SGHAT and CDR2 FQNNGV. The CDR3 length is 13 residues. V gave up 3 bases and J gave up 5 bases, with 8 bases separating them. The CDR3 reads CASSFAFHQPQHF. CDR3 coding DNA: TGTGCCAGCAGCTTTGCGTTCCATCAGCCCCAGCATTTT.

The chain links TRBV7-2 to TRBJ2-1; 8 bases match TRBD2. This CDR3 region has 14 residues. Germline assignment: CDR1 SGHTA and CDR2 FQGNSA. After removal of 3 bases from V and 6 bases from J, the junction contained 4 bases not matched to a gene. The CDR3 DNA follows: TGTGCCAGCAGCTTTGAGCGGGAGTTCAATGAGCAGTTCTTC. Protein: CASSFEREFNEQFF.

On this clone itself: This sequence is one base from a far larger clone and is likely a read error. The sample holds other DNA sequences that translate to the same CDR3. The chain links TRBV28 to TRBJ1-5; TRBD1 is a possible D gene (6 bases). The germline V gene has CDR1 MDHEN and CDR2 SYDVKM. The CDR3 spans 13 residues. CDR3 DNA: TGCGCCAGCACAGCTCCGGGGGGCCAGCCCCAGCATTTT. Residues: CASTAPGGQPQHF.

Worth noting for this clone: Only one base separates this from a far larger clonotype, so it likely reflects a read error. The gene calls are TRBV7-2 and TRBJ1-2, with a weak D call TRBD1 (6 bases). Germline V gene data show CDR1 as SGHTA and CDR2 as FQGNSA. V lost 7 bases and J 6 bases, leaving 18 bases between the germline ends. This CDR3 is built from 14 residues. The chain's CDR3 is CASNSGQRVNGYTF. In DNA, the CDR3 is TGTGCCAGCAACTCGGGACAAAGGGTGAATGGCTACACCTTC. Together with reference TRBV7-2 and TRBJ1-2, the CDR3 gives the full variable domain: GAGVSQSPSNKVTEKGKDVELRCDPISGHTALYWYRQSLGQGLEFLIYFQGNSAPDKSGLPSDRFSAERTGGSVSTLTIQRTQQEDSAVYLCASNSGQRVNGYTFGSGTRLTVV.

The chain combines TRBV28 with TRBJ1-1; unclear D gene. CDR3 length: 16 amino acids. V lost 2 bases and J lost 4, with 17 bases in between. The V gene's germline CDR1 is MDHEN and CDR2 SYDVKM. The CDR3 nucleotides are TGTGCCAGCAGTTTACGGGGAGGAGGGCCGAGCACTGAAGCTTTCTTT. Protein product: CASSLRGGGPSTEAFF.

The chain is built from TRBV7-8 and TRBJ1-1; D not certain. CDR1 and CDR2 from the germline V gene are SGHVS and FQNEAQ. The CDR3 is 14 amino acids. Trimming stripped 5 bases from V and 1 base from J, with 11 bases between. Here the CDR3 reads CASSPRTANTEAFF. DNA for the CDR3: TGTGCCAGCAGCCCTCGGACTGCGAACACTGAAGCTTTCTTT.

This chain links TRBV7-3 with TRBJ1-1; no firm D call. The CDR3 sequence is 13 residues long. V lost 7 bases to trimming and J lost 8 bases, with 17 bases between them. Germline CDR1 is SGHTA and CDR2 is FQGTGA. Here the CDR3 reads CASNSQRGLEAFF. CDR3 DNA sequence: TGTGCCAGCAACTCCCAGAGAGGTCTGGAAGCTTTCTTT.

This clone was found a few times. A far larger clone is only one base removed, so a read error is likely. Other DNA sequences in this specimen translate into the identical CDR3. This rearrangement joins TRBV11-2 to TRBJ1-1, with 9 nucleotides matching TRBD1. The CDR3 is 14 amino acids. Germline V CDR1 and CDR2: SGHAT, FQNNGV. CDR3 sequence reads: CASSLVSQGAEAFF. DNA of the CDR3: TGTGCCAGCAGCTTAGTCTCACAGGGGGCTGAGGCTTTCTTT.

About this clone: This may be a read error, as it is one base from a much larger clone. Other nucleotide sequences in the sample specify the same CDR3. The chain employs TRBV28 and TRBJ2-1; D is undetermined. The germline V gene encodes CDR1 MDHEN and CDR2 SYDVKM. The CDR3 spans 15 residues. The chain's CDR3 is CASSLSATPNNEQFF. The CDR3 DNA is TGTGCCAGCAGCTTATCGGCTACCCCAAACAATGAGCAGTTCTTC. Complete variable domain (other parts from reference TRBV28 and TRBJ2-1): DVKVTQSSRYLVKRTGEKVFLECVQDMDHENMFWYRQDPGLGLRLIYFSYDVKMKEKGDIPEGYSVSREKKERFSLILESASTNQTSMYLCASSLSATPNNEQFFGPGTRLTVL.

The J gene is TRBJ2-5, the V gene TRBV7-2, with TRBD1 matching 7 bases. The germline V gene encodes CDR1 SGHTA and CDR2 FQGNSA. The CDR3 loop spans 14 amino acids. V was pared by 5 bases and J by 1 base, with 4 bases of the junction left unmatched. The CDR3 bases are TGTGCCAGCAGCGCCTGGGACAGCCAAGAGACCCAGTACTTC. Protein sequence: CASSAWDSQETQYF.

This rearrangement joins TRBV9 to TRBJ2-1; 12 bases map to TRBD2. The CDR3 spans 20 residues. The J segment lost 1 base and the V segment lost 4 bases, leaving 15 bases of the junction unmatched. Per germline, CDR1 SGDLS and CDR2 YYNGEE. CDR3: CASSLTPQTSGSSSYNEQFF. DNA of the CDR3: TGTGCCAGCAGCCTGACCCCCCAGACTAGCGGGAGCTCATCCTACAATGAGCAGTTCTTC.

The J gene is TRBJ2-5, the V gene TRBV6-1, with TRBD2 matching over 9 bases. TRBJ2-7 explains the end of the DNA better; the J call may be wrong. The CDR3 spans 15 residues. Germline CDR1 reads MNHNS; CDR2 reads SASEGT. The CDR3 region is CASNPAGGLTYEQYF. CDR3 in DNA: TGTGCCAGCAATCCAGCGGGAGGACTGACATACGAGCAGTACTTC.

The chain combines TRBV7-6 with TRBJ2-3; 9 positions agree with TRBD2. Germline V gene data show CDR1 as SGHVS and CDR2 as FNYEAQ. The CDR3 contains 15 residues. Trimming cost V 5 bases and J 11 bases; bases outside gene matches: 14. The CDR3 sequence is CASSPGAAGTSKQYF. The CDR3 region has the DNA TGTGCCAGCAGCCCAGGAGCCGCCGGGACTAGCAAGCAGTATTTT.

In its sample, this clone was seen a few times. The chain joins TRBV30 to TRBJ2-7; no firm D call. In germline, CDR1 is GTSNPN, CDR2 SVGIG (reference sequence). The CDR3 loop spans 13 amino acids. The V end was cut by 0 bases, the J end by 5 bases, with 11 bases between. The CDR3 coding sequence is TGTGCCTGGAGTGTATTATTCCTGAACGAGCAGTACTTC. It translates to CAWSVLFLNEQYF.

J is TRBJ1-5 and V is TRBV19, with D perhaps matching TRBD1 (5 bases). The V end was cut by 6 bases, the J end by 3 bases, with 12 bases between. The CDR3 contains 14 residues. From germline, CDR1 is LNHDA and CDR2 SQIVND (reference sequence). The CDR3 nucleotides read TGTGCCAGTAGGTCGCAGGGCGACAATCAGCCCCAGCATTTT. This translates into CASRSQGDNQPQHF.

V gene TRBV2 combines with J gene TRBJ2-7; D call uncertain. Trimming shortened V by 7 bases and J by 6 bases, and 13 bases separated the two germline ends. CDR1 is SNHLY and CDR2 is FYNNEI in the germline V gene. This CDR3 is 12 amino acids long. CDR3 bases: TGTGCCAGCAACCGGGTGCCTCCCGAGCAGTACTTC. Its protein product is CASNRVPPEQYF. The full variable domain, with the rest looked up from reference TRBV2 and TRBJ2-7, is EPEVTQTPSHQVTQMGQEVILRCVPISNHLYFYWYRQILGQKVEFLVSFYNNEISEKSEIFDDQFSVERPDGSNFTLKIRSTKLEDSAMYFCASNRVPPEQYFGPGTRLTVT.

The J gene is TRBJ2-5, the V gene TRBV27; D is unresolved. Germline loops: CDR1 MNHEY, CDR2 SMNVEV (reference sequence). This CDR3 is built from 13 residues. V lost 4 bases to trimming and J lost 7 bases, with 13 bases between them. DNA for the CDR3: TGTGCCAGCAGTTCCATCGAGATGGGGACCCAGTACTTC. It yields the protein CASSSIEMGTQYF.

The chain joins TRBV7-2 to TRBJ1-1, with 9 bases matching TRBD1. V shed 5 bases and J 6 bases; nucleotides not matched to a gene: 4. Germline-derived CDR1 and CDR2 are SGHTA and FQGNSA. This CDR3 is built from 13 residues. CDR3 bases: TGTGCCAGCAGCGTTAGACAGGGGGCTGAAGCTTTCTTT. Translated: CASSVRQGAEAFF.

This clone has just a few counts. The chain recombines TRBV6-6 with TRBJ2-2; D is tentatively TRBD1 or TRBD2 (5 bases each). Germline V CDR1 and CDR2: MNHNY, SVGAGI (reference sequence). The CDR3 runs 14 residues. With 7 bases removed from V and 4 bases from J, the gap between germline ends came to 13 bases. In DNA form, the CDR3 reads TGTGCCAGCAAAGAGGGGAGTAGCACCGGGGAGCTGTTTTTT. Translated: CASKEGSSTGELFF.

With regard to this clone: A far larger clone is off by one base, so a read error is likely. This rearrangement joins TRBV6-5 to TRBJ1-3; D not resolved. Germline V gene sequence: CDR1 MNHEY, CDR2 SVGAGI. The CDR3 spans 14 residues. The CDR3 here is CASTPGGSGNTTYF. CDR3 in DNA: TGTGCCAGTACCCCAGGCGGCTCTGGAAACACCACATATTTT.

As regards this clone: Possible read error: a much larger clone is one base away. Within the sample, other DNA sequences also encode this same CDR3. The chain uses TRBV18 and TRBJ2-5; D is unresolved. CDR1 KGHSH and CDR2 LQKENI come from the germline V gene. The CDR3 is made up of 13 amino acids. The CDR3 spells CASSPNGEETQYF. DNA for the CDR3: TGTGCCAGCTCACCAAACGGAGAAGAGACACAGTACTTC.

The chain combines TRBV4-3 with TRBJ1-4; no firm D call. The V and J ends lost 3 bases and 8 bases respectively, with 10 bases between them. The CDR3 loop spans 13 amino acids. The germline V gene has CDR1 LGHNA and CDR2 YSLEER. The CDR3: CASSQERREKLFF. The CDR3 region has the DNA TGCGCCAGCAGCCAGGAGCGGAGGGAAAAACTGTTTTTT.